A single sample gave rise to the 26 T cell receptor beta chains below, sequenced in a study of CD8+CD57+ T cells in acquired aplastic anemia. Genomic DNA templated the TCR beta VDJ and CDR3 profiling. TCRdb recomputed calls from the reads with MiXCR, one row per CDR3 protein. The sample carries under 200,000 distinct CDR3 sequences, about 60% recorded once. Sequencing was performed on sorted CD4+, CD8+, or CD8+CD57+ T cells (not recorded which) from PBMCs. The receptors stem from a human donor in good health.

Here the CDR3 DNA reads TGCAGTGCTAGTTGGCGGACAGATACGCAGTATTTT. Residues: CSASWRTDTQYF. J is TRBJ2-3 and V is TRBV20-1, with D unresolved. The CDR3 length is 12 residues. Germline-derived CDR1 and CDR2 are DFQATT and SNEGSKA (reference sequence). The V gene lost 3 bases and the J gene lost 3 bases, with 7 bases spanning the gap.

Many counts were recorded for this clonotype. This chain connects TRBV6-2 or TRBV6-3 to TRBJ2-7; maybe TRBD1 (6 bases). The V end lost 4 bases, the J end lost 4 bases, and 11 bases lay between the germline ends. The CDR3 runs to 13 residues. Looked up from germline, CDR1 is MNHEY and CDR2 is SVGEGT. The CDR3 nucleotides read TGTGCCAGCAGTTGGGGCAGGGGATACGAGCAGTACTTC. It is translated as CASSWGRGYEQYF.

The chain couples TRBV20-1 to TRBJ2-7; weak D call: TRBD1 (5 bases). The CDR3 is 13 residues long. Per germline, CDR1 DFQATT and CDR2 SNEGSKA (reference sequence). V was pared by 1 base and J by 1 base, with 8 bases between. The CDR3 DNA reads TGCAGTGCTAGAGCGGACAATTCCTACGAGCAGTACTTC. Protein product: CSARADNSYEQYF.

This clonotype has a handful of counts. The V and J genes are TRBV20-1 and TRBJ2-5, with D tentatively TRBD1 (6 bases). V was clipped by 6 bases and J by 10 bases, with 12 bases between them. The CDR3 covers 10 residues. The germline gives CDR1 DFQATT, CDR2 SNEGSKA (reference sequence). The DNA for the CDR3 is TGCAGTGCATCCCCAGGGGACCAGTACTTC. It translates to CSASPGDQYF.

The rearrangement joins TRBV2 to TRBJ2-6; 10 bases agree with TRBD1. Germline CDR1 SNHLY, CDR2 FYNNEI. The CDR3 is 15 amino acids. V was clipped by 5 bases and J by 14 bases; unmatched bases: 12. The CDR3 is CASSTGTGALRILTF. Written as DNA, the CDR3 is TGTGCCAGCAGTACGGGGACAGGGGCCCTTCGCATCCTGACTTTC.

This clonotype was seen only a few times. The chain recombines TRBV24-1 with TRBJ1-5; the D is unclear. Germline CDR1 reads KGHDR; CDR2 reads SFDVKD. This CDR3 is built from 13 residues. Trimming removed 1 base at V and 5 bases at J, with 5 bases between. The CDR3 sequence: CATSDFRDQPQHF. The DNA for the CDR3 is TGTGCCACCAGTGATTTTAGAGATCAGCCCCAGCATTTT.

This clonotype was seen once. The rearrangement joins TRBV7-9 to TRBJ1-5; D is undetermined. The germline V and J ends were trimmed by 5 bases and 0 bases, with 8 bases remaining between them. The CDR3 is 14 residues long. The germline V gene has CDR1 SEHNR and CDR2 FQNEAQ (reference sequence). The CDR3 DNA sequence: TGTGCCAGCAGCCAAGACTCTAGCAATCAGCCCCAGCATTTT. Translated, it gives CASSQDSSNQPQHF.

The gene calls are TRBV19 and TRBJ1-4; D not resolved. This CDR3 is built from 14 residues. Germline CDR1 reads LNHDA; CDR2 reads SQIVND (reference sequence). V was shortened by 3 bases and J by 3 bases, with 8 bases between the two germline ends. For the CDR3, the DNA is TGTGCCAGTAGTATGCAGGTGGCTAATGAAAAACTGTTTTTT. Translation: CASSMQVANEKLFF.

The chain uses TRBV5-1 and TRBJ2-5, with D tentatively TRBD1 (5 bases). Trimming removed 3 bases at V and 2 bases at J, with 11 bases between. Germline V lookup: CDR1 SGHRS, CDR2 YFSETQ. This CDR3 region has 14 residues. This CDR3 reads CASSYDSNQETQYF. CDR3 nucleotide sequence: TGCGCCAGCAGCTATGACAGCAATCAAGAGACCCAGTACTTC.

This chain uses TRBV20-1 with TRBJ2-7; D may be TRBD2 (5 bases). The CDR3 runs 14 residues. The germline V gene encodes CDR1 DFQATT and CDR2 SNEGSKA (reference sequence). CDR3 nucleotides: TGCAGTGCTAGAGTGGGTAGCGCGTCCTACGAGCGGTACGTC. Amino acids: CSARVGSASYERYV.

The chain is built from TRBV27 and TRBJ2-7, with D possibly TRBD2 on 5 matching bases. Trimming left V 6 bases short and J 4 bases short, with 16 bases between. The CDR3 sequence is 14 residues long. Germline values: CDR1 MNHEY, CDR2 SMNVEV (reference sequence). In DNA, the CDR3 is TGTGCCAGCAGCCTAGCAGAGGTGGGGTACGAGCAGTACTTC. Translated: CASSLAEVGYEQYF.

Concerning this clonotype: The junction and the germline gene differ at one end; a read error may be behind it. The V and J genes are TRBV27 and TRBJ1-1; D is undetermined. Germline V gene data show CDR1 as MNHEY and CDR2 as SMNVEV (reference sequence). The CDR3 is made up of 13 amino acids. This CDR3 reads CASSLSRNTEAFF. CDR3 sequence (DNA): TGTGCCAGCAGTCTATCTAGGAACACTGAAGCTTTCTTT.

This clonotype was seen many times. This chain uses TRBV19 with TRBJ2-1, with D possibly matching TRBD2 (6 bases). Trimming shortened V by 9 bases and J by 1 base, and 10 bases separated the two germline ends. The CDR3 extends over 13 amino acids. CDR1 LNHDA and CDR2 SQIVND come from the germline V gene (reference sequence). CDR3: CASGSKSYNEQFF. DNA for the CDR3: TGTGCCAGCGGGAGTAAGTCCTACAATGAGCAGTTCTTC.

This clonotype was recorded at least ten times. The chain is built from TRBV9 and TRBJ2-7; D gene uncertain. The V gene's germline CDR1 is SGDLS and CDR2 YYNGEE. The CDR3 covers 15 residues. V was shortened by 0 bases and J by 0 bases, with 10 bases between the two germline ends. CDR3 bases: TGTGCCAGCAGCGTAGGTGCGGCAAGCTCCTACGAGCAGTACTTC. As protein: CASSVGAASSYEQYF.

This rearrangement joins TRBV7-9 to TRBJ2-6; D not certain. The CDR3 is 16 amino acids. Germline CDR1 SEHNR, CDR2 FQNEAQ (reference sequence). Trimming pared 5 bases from V and 2 bases from J, leaving 13 bases between. The CDR3 sequence is CASSEFTLPGANVLTF. The CDR3 bases are TGTGCCAGCAGCGAGTTTACGCTACCTGGGGCCAACGTCCTGACTTTC.

This clonotype was detected only once. The conserved phenylalanine or tryptophan is not found at the CDR3 terminus, so this likely reflects a read error. It is unclear where the CDR3 begins or ends on the DNA, so no DNA is shown, and the CDR3 is as TCRdb lists it. V is TRBV9 and J is TRBJ1-1. The CDR3 has 12 residues if both end residues are counted. Looked up from germline, CDR1 is SGDLS and CDR2 is YYNGEE. This CDR3 reads CGSSGSNTEALY.

At least ten counts were recorded for this clonotype. This chain uses TRBV15 with TRBJ2-2, with D uncertain. CDR1 and CDR2 from the germline V gene are LNHNV and YYDKDF (reference sequence). This CDR3 is 13 amino acids long. The V and J ends lost 3 bases and 6 bases respectively, with 8 bases between them. The CDR3 is CATSSTWSGELFF. CDR3 DNA sequence: TGTGCCACCAGCAGTACCTGGTCCGGGGAGCTGTTTTTT.

This clonotype was counted a few times. This chain links TRBV29-1 with TRBJ2-3, with D perhaps TRBD1 or TRBD2 (6 bases each). The germline V gene encodes CDR1 SQVTM and CDR2 ANQGSEA. There are 12 residues in the CDR3. V was clipped by 6 bases and J by 4 bases, with 11 bases between them. In nucleotides, the CDR3 is TGCAGCGTAGGACAGCGGGCAGATACGCAGTATTTT. This translates into CSVGQRADTQYF.

This rearrangement joins TRBV7-8 to TRBJ2-1; tentatively, D is TRBD1 (5 bases). The V end lost 1 base, the J end lost 6 bases, and 13 bases lay between the germline ends. CDR3 length: 15 residues. Germline V gene data show CDR1 as SGHVS and CDR2 as FQNEAQ. The CDR3, as DNA: TGTGCCAGCAGCTTAGGATCAGGGATTGGCAATGAGCAGTTCTTC. Its protein is CASSLGSGIGNEQFF.

The chain recombines TRBV19 with TRBJ1-1, with D unresolved. Per the germline V gene, CDR1 is LNHDA and CDR2 is SQIVND (reference sequence). Trimming removed 6 bases from V and 1 base from J, with 6 bases in between. The length of the CDR3 is 12 residues. CDR3 residues: CASRDRNTEAFF. CDR3 nucleotides: TGTGCCAGTAGAGATAGGAACACTGAAGCTTTCTTT.

This chain joins TRBV5-5 and TRBJ2-2; 7 bases line up with TRBD2. The CDR3 consists of 16 residues. Germline CDR1 SGHKS, CDR2 YYEKEE (reference sequence). The V gene end was trimmed by 0 bases and the J gene end by 5 bases; junction bases not matched to a gene: 7. The CDR3 DNA sequence: TGTGCCAGCAGCTTGGTCGCGCTGCGGGGGACCGGGGAGCTGTTTTTT. Translation: CASSLVALRGTGELFF.

There are many counts of this clonotype. The chain is built from TRBV7-9 and TRBJ2-1; D tentatively reads TRBD1 or TRBD2 (5 bases each). V lost 6 bases and J 3 bases, leaving 15 bases between the germline ends. The CDR3 extends over 15 amino acids. CDR1 and CDR2 (germline): SEHNR, FQNEAQ (reference sequence). CDR3 DNA sequence: TGTGCCAGCAGTTCCACCGGGACCCGCTACAATGAGCAGTTCTTC. Its translation is CASSSTGTRYNEQFF. Using reference TRBV7-9 and TRBJ2-1 for the parts outside the CDR3, the full variable domain is DTGVSQNPRHKITKRGQNVTFRCDPISEHNRLYWYRQTLGQGPEFLTYFQNEAQLEKSRLLSDRFSAERPKGSFSTLEIQRTEQGDSAMYLCASSSTGTRYNEQFFGPGTRLTVL.

This clonotype was found once. The rearrangement joins TRBV5-1 to TRBJ2-3; TRBD2 aligns across 11 bases. Germline CDR1 SGHRS, CDR2 YFSETQ. The CDR3 loop spans 18 amino acids. V gave up 1 base and J gave up 6 bases; unmatched junction bases: 13. For the CDR3, the DNA is TGCGCCAGCAGCTTGTCACTAGCGGGGGCCCTGGGAATGGATACGCAGTATTTT. It specifies CASSLSLAGALGMDTQYF.

This clonotype was seen at least ten times. The rearrangement joins TRBV29-1 to TRBJ2-2, with 9 bases identical to TRBD2. CDR3 length: 15 residues. The ends lost 6 bases at V and 1 base at J; junction bases unmatched: 6. Germline V lookup: CDR1 SQVTM, CDR2 ANQGSEA. The DNA of the CDR3 is TGCAGCGTAGAACTAGCGGGTTTGAACACCGGGGAGCTGTTTTTT. It specifies CSVELAGLNTGELFF.

This chain links TRBV10-3 with TRBJ1-2; D is perhaps TRBD1 (5 bases). The CDR3 is 13 residues long. Germline CDR1 reads ENHRY; CDR2 reads SYGVKD. V shed 2 bases and J shed 5 bases, with 9 bases lying between them. The CDR3 spells CAISEDQGYGYTF. CDR3 in DNA: TGTGCCATCAGTGAGGACCAGGGTTATGGCTACACCTTC.

In its sample, this clonotype was seen many times. J is TRBJ1-2 and V is TRBV5-8; D remains unclear. The V and J ends lost 0 bases and 2 bases respectively, with 5 bases between them. This CDR3 region has 13 residues. The germline gives CDR1 SGHTS, CDR2 YDEGEE. CDR3 sequence reads: CASSLEQNYGYTF. CDR3 DNA: TGTGCCAGCAGCTTGGAACAGAACTATGGCTACACCTTC. The full variable domain, completed using reference TRBV5-8 and TRBJ1-2, is EAGVTQSPTHLIKTRGQQATLRCSPISGHTSVYWYQQALGLGLQFLLWYDEGEERNRGNFPPRFSGRQFPNYSSELNVNALELEDSALYLCASSLEQNYGYTFGSGTRLTVV.